This entry describes one TCR beta chain. Treatment given: some 20 received Ad26.COV2.S at low or high dose, single or two shots; roughly five received placebo; per-sample allocation not given. Sampling occurred on day 63 after the first vaccine or placebo injection. The CDR3 sequence is 16 residues long. Trimming took off 0 bases at V and 2 bases at J, with 14 bases between the two ends. Germline values: CDR1 MNHEY, CDR2 SMNVEV (reference sequence). This record comes from a study of Ad26.COV2.S vaccination and SARS-CoV-2 variants. This table comes from immunoSEQ multiplex PCR, and its TCRdb copy is limited to in-frame clones, with some not included. In the table there are fewer than 400,000 clones, approximately 91% of which are singletons.

The TCR originated in a person aged 18 to 65 who received the Ad26.COV2.S COVID-19 vaccine or a placebo. The chain uses TRBV27 and TRBJ2-7; tentatively, D is TRBD1 (5 bases). The starting material was peripheral blood, obtained in a trial of Ad26.COV2.S vaccine versus placebo. The CDR3 reads CASSLSVGSDTYEQYF. The CDR3 DNA reads TGTGCCAGCAGTTTATCTGTAGGTTCGGACACCTACGAGCAGTACTTC.